This TCR beta chain was sequenced for a study of blood T cell repertoires in COVID-19. Original processing methods: Quantification of nucleated cells was approximated via reference gene primer amplification. The repertoire was sequenced with immunoSEQ multiplex PCR; TCRdb's copy has only in-frame clones and lacks some. That table furnishes V, J and clone size, whereas the DNA furnished D and trimming. The data contain about 72,000 clones, 91% of them seen just once; the ten biggest clones take up 5.5% to 8%. CDR3 length: 14 residues. V lost 2 bases, J lost 6 bases, and 13 bases lay in between. The germline V gene encodes CDR1 SGHTA and CDR2 FQGNSA. This clone occurred a few times.

The sequencing input was peripheral blood. V gene TRBV7-2 combines with J gene TRBJ1-2, with a weak D call TRBD1 (5 bases). The source of this sequence is a human donor in a cohort sampled during active COVID-19. CDR3 DNA sequence: TGTGCCAGCAGCTTAATTCGGGGGGGGAATGGCTACACCTTC. As protein: CASSLIRGGNGYTF.